These T cell receptor beta chains were read from a single sample in a study of T cell repertoires in cytomegalovirus infection. MiXCR, run by TCRdb on the reads, gives a single entry per CDR3 protein. Of roughly 230,000 distinct CDR3 sequences in the sample, around 6.2% were seen once. Sequencing was performed on PBMCs. These receptors originate from a human donor in good health (CMV status not recorded). Some clones in this sample may be carry-over from other donors' samples. CDR3s include the opening cysteine and the closing phenylalanine or tryptophan. A D gene is named only where the DNA matches it firmly.

d_gene: .; v_gene: TRBV28; j_gene: TRBJ1-6; CDR3aa: CASLQGSWDSPLHF
d_gene: .; v_gene: TRBV4-3; j_gene: TRBJ1-1; CDR3aa: CASSQEVGDTEAFF
d_gene: .; v_gene: TRBV15; j_gene: TRBJ1-2; CDR3aa: CATSRVGRAGSYGYTF
d_gene: .; v_gene: TRBV28; j_gene: TRBJ2-7; CDR3aa: CASSPGRIYEQYF
d_gene: TRBD1; v_gene: TRBV7-6; j_gene: TRBJ1-1; CDR3aa: CASSLDPGGRGNTEAFF
d_gene: .; v_gene: TRBV6-5; j_gene: TRBJ1-5; CDR3aa: CASSYSFESNQPQHF
d_gene: .; v_gene: TRBV7-9; j_gene: TRBJ2-7; CDR3aa: CASTEGGFGQYF
d_gene: .; v_gene: TRBV20-1; j_gene: TRBJ2-3; CDR3aa: CSARDSLASTDTQYF
d_gene: TRBD1; v_gene: TRBV5-6; j_gene: TRBJ1-1; CDR3aa: CASSTTGDNEMNTEAFF
d_gene: .; v_gene: TRBV25-1; j_gene: TRBJ2-1; CDR3aa: CASSELGGPKVGEQFF
d_gene: .; v_gene: TRBV23-1; j_gene: TRBJ2-7; CDR3aa: CASSPGVAYEQYF
d_gene: TRBD2; v_gene: TRBV29-1; j_gene: TRBJ2-3; CDR3aa: CSVTLAGYTDTQYF
d_gene: TRBD1; v_gene: TRBV28; j_gene: TRBJ1-6; CDR3aa: CASSQIPGGLNSPLHF
d_gene: .; v_gene: TRBV7-2; j_gene: TRBJ2-3; CDR3aa: CASSLVADTQYF
d_gene: .; v_gene: TRBV4-3; j_gene: TRBJ1-5; CDR3aa: CASSQEIGQPQHF
d_gene: .; v_gene: TRBV12-3/TRBV12-4; j_gene: TRBJ2-3; CDR3aa: CASSFTRQPSTDTQYF
d_gene: .; v_gene: TRBV7-2; j_gene: TRBJ2-5; CDR3aa: CASSPTQESQYF
d_gene: .; v_gene: TRBV7-9; j_gene: TRBJ2-5; CDR3aa: CASRSTGVETQYF
d_gene: TRBD1; v_gene: TRBV6-6; j_gene: TRBJ2-1; CDR3aa: CASSNRDRGLNEQFF
d_gene: .; v_gene: TRBV5-4; j_gene: TRBJ1-1; CDR3aa: CASSLDGRHTEAFF
d_gene: TRBD2; v_gene: TRBV20-1; j_gene: TRBJ2-3; CDR3aa: CSAPTGLAGDTQYF
d_gene: TRBD1; v_gene: TRBV10-3; j_gene: TRBJ1-5; CDR3aa: CATQGGSNQPQHF
d_gene: TRBD1; v_gene: TRBV7-2; j_gene: TRBJ2-7; CDR3aa: CASSVDRENEQYF
d_gene: .; v_gene: TRBV9; j_gene: TRBJ2-6; CDR3aa: CASSPQAAGANVLTF
d_gene: .; v_gene: TRBV20-1; j_gene: TRBJ1-2; CDR3aa: CSANGRTGQIRDGYTF
d_gene: .; v_gene: TRBV29-1; j_gene: TRBJ1-1; CDR3aa: CSVDNTEAFF
d_gene: .; v_gene: TRBV29-1; j_gene: TRBJ2-3; CDR3aa: CSVEDRGADTQYF
d_gene: TRBD1; v_gene: TRBV6-2/TRBV6-3; j_gene: TRBJ1-1; CDR3aa: CASTVDRDTEAFF
d_gene: TRBD2; v_gene: TRBV29-1; j_gene: TRBJ2-2; CDR3aa: CSVWGGTNTGELFF
d_gene: TRBD1; v_gene: TRBV6-1; j_gene: TRBJ1-6; CDR3aa: CASSDREGNSPLHF
d_gene: .; v_gene: TRBV5-1; j_gene: TRBJ1-2; CDR3aa: CASSLEPGANYGYTF
d_gene: .; v_gene: TRBV7-3; j_gene: TRBJ2-3; CDR3aa: CASSLVPSTDTQYF
d_gene: .; v_gene: TRBV10-2; j_gene: TRBJ1-2; CDR3aa: CASSGRLYGYTF
d_gene: TRBD1; v_gene: TRBV29-1; j_gene: TRBJ1-2; CDR3aa: CSAPDRANYGYTF
d_gene: TRBD1; v_gene: TRBV7-2; j_gene: TRBJ2-3; CDR3aa: CASSPGQGNTDTQYF
d_gene: .; v_gene: TRBV7-2; j_gene: TRBJ1-2; CDR3aa: CASSLGPSYGYTF
d_gene: TRBD2; v_gene: TRBV20-1; j_gene: TRBJ2-7; CDR3aa: CSAAFSGESYEQYF
d_gene: TRBD1; v_gene: TRBV23-1; j_gene: TRBJ1-3; CDR3aa: CASYGTGNHSCTIYF
d_gene: .; v_gene: TRBV5-1; j_gene: TRBJ1-1; CDR3aa: CASSLDGRENTEAFF
d_gene: .; v_gene: TRBV5-1; j_gene: TRBJ2-7; CDR3aa: CASSLVGREQYF
d_gene: TRBD1; v_gene: TRBV28; j_gene: TRBJ2-7; CDR3aa: CASGDRGYYVQYF
d_gene: .; v_gene: TRBV5-6; j_gene: TRBJ2-7; CDR3aa: CASSRVDGTYEQYF
d_gene: TRBD1; v_gene: TRBV20-1; j_gene: TRBJ2-7; CDR3aa: CSARGLGTGNYEQYF